Below are 24 T cell receptor beta chains sequenced from a single sample in a study of OX40 agonist ivuxolimab in advanced cancers. TCRdb's copy holds only in-frame clones and misses some; the assay was immunoSEQ multiplex PCR. The sample includes roughly 73,000 clones, roughly 91% seen only once; the top ten take approximately 2.3%. The sample here was CD4+ or CD8+ T cells sorted from blood, taken in a trial of the OX40 agonist ivuxolimab. Receptors originate from an adult with an advanced solid tumor such as melanoma, head and neck, liver or kidney cancer.

The gene calls are TRBV5-4 and TRBJ1-1; the D gene is possibly TRBD1 (6 bases). The CDR3 extends over 15 amino acids. Per germline, CDR1 SGHNT and CDR2 YYREEE (reference sequence). Trimming cost V 0 bases and J 3 bases, with 12 bases left between them. CDR3 sequence reads: CASSLGGNRDTEAFF. CDR3 DNA: TGTGCCAGCAGCTTGGGAGGCAACAGGGACACTGAAGCTTTCTTT.

V gene TRBV15 combines with J gene TRBJ2-1; D might be TRBD2 (6 bases). This CDR3 region has 17 residues. The V gene's germline CDR1 is LNHNV and CDR2 YYDKDF (reference sequence). The ends were cut back, 3 bases at V and 2 bases at J, with 17 bases in the middle. The CDR3 protein is CATSSEGLATTYNEQFF. The DNA for the CDR3 is TGTGCCACCAGCAGTGAAGGGCTAGCGACTACCTACAATGAGCAGTTCTTC. Complete variable domain (other parts from reference TRBV15 and TRBJ2-1): DAMVIQNPRYQVTQFGKPVTLSCSQTLNHNVMYWYQQKSSQAPKLLFHYYDKDFNNEADTPDNFQSRRPNTSFCFLDIRSPGLGDTAMYLCATSSEGLATTYNEQFFGPGTRLTVL.

In DNA, the CDR3 is TGTGCCAGCCAACTGGAGGGCAGTTTTTACGAGCAGTACTTC. As protein: CASQLEGSFYEQYF. This sequence joins TRBV2 and TRBJ2-7; D is perhaps TRBD2 (6 bases). This CDR3 has 14 amino acids. The germline V and J ends were trimmed by 8 bases and 4 bases, with 18 bases remaining between them. Germline CDR1 reads SNHLY; CDR2 reads FYNNEI.

This chain connects TRBV7-2 to TRBJ1-6, with D perhaps matching TRBD1 (5 bases). V dropped 5 bases and J dropped 4 bases, with 15 bases sitting between them. CDR1 and CDR2 from the germline V gene are SGHTA and FQGNSA. The CDR3 consists of 16 residues. The chain's CDR3 is CASSPRGGRYNSPLHF. In DNA, the CDR3 is TGTGCCAGCAGCCCCCGGGGGGGGAGGTATAATTCACCCCTCCACTTT.

This chain links TRBV5-6 with TRBJ1-2, with TRBD1 matching over 7 bases. Germline loops: CDR1 SGHDT, CDR2 YYEEEE. V trimming: 4 bases; J trimming: 7 bases; junction bases outside the gene matches: 16. This CDR3 has 16 amino acids. CDR3 loop: CASSHVGQALPGGYTF. The CDR3 DNA sequence: TGTGCCAGCAGCCACGTTGGACAGGCTCTTCCGGGTGGCTACACCTTC.

This chain uses TRBV20-1 with TRBJ2-7; the D is unclear. CDR1 and CDR2 (germline): DFQATT, SNEGSKA (reference sequence). The CDR3 extends over 11 amino acids. The germline V and J ends were trimmed by 6 bases and 6 bases, with 12 bases remaining between them. CDR3 DNA sequence: TGCAGTGCGAGAAGGCAGCCCGAGCAGTACTTC. Encoded protein: CSARRQPEQYF.

There are a few counts of this clone. This chain connects TRBV2 to TRBJ2-5; D may correspond to TRBD1 or TRBD2 (5 bases each). CDR1 is SNHLY, CDR2 FYNNEI, per germline. V lost 4 bases to trimming and J lost 3 bases, with 9 bases between them. This CDR3 has 13 amino acids. CDR3 sequence reads: CASSGQTKETQYF. CDR3 DNA sequence: TGTGCCAGCAGTGGACAGACTAAAGAGACCCAGTACTTC.

This clone was observed a handful of times. J is TRBJ1-2 and V is TRBV30; 7 bases map to TRBD1. From germline, CDR1 is GTSNPN and CDR2 SVGIG (reference sequence). The J segment lost 3 bases and the V segment lost 0 bases, leaving 4 bases of the junction unmatched. The CDR3 covers 14 residues. CDR3 in amino acids: CAWSVLDRDYGYTF. The CDR3 DNA reads as TGTGCCTGGAGTGTTTTAGACAGGGACTATGGCTACACCTTC.

The gene calls are TRBV5-1 and TRBJ2-2; possibly TRBD1 for D (6 bases). Germline V gene data show CDR1 as SGHRS and CDR2 as YFSETQ. With 0 bases removed from V and 9 bases from J, the gap between germline ends came to 18 bases. This CDR3 region has 16 residues. CDR3 nucleotide sequence: TGCGCCAGCAGCTTGGCTAGAGGACAGACAAGACGGGAGCTGTTTTTT. The encoded protein is CASSLARGQTRRELFF. Drawing the rest from reference TRBV5-1 and TRBJ2-2, the complete variable domain is KAGVTQTPRYLIKTRGQQVTLSCSPISGHRSVSWYQQTPGQGLQFLFEYFSETQRNKGNFPGRFSGRQFSNSRSEMNVSTLELGDSALYLCASSLARGQTRRELFFGEGSRLTVL.

The J gene is TRBJ2-3, the V gene TRBV5-6; 8 bases are a match to TRBD2. There are 15 residues in the CDR3. V lost 4 bases and J lost 3; bases outside the gene matches: 7. Germline V CDR1 and CDR2: SGHDT, YYEEEE. The CDR3 DNA follows: TGTGCCAGCAGCCTTTCCTTAGCGGGAACAGATACGCAGTATTTT. This gives the protein CASSLSLAGTDTQYF.

Here the CDR3 reads CASSLAAVAGSSYEQYF. As DNA, the CDR3 is TGTGCCAGCAGCTTAGCGGCTGTAGCGGGAAGCTCCTACGAGCAGTACTTC. The chain recombines TRBV7-8 with TRBJ2-7, with TRBD2 matching 8 bases. Looked up from germline, CDR1 is SGHVS and CDR2 is FQNEAQ. With V trimmed by 0 bases and J by 0 bases, 7 bases remained unmatched. This CDR3 is built from 17 residues.

The rearrangement joins TRBV28 to TRBJ1-2; weak D call: TRBD1 (6 bases). Germline CDR1 and CDR2: MDHEN and SYDVKM. This CDR3 has 16 residues. Trimming took 3 bases from V and 0 from J, leaving 14 bases between them. The CDR3 bases are TGTGCCAGCAGTTTTTATCTACAGGGAGCTAACTATGGCTACACCTTC. Translation: CASSFYLQGANYGYTF.

This chain uses TRBV6-1 with TRBJ2-3, with 7 nucleotides matching TRBD1. This CDR3 spans 15 amino acids. The germline V gene encodes CDR1 MNHNS and CDR2 SASEGT. J lost 3 bases, V lost 6 bases, and 9 bases had no gene match. CDR3 in amino acids: CASSSRGRVTDTQYF. In DNA, the CDR3 is TGTGCCAGCAGCAGTAGGGGGCGTGTAACAGATACGCAGTATTTT.

The chain recombines TRBV5-1 with TRBJ2-5; 7 nucleotides agree with TRBD1. V was pared by 0 bases and J by 8 bases, with 4 bases of the junction left unmatched. CDR3 length: 13 residues. CDR1 is SGHRS, CDR2 YFSETQ, per germline. CDR3 region: CASSLGQGDTQYF. For the CDR3, the DNA is TGCGCCAGCAGCTTGGGACAGGGAGATACCCAGTACTTC.

This chain links TRBV5-4 with TRBJ2-7; D is unresolved. The CDR3 extends over 14 amino acids. In germline, CDR1 is SGHNT, CDR2 YYREEE (reference sequence). Trimming shortened V by 0 bases and J by 6 bases, and 13 bases separated the two germline ends. The CDR3 is CASSLVSALGEQYF. The CDR3, as DNA: TGTGCCAGCAGCTTGGTATCCGCTTTGGGCGAGCAGTACTTC.

The genes are TRBV5-4 and TRBJ2-2; possible D gene TRBD1, 5 bases. Germline CDR1 and CDR2: SGHNT and YYREEE (reference sequence). Trimming took 3 bases from V and 7 from J, leaving 19 bases between them. The CDR3 runs 16 residues. The CDR3, as DNA: TGTGCCAGCAGCTCCATTTTGGGGCTTCCTGGCGGGGAGCTGTTTTTT. Protein: CASSSILGLPGGELFF.

Here the CDR3 reads CASNMGGQGIYEQYF. The CDR3 DNA reads as TGTGCCAGCAATATGGGGGGACAGGGAATCTACGAGCAGTACTTC. This sequence joins TRBV2 and TRBJ2-7, with 9 bases that match TRBD1. The CDR3 is made up of 15 amino acids. Germline V lookup: CDR1 SNHLY, CDR2 FYNNEI. Trimming took 7 bases from V and 3 from J; bases not matched to a gene: 10. The whole variable domain, filled in from reference TRBV2 and TRBJ2-7, reads EPEVTQTPSHQVTQMGQEVILRCVPISNHLYFYWYRQILGQKVEFLVSFYNNEISEKSEIFDDQFSVERPDGSNFTLKIRSTKLEDSAMYFCASNMGGQGIYEQYFGPGTRLTVT.

This sequence joins TRBV4-2 and TRBJ1-5; 11 bases fit TRBD1. Trimming cost V 2 bases and J 4 bases; bases outside gene matches: 4. Germline CDR1 LGHNA, CDR2 YNFKEQ. The CDR3 is 16 residues long. CDR3 bases: TGTGCCAGCAGCCAAAGAGGACAGGGGGCGAATCAGCCCCAGCATTTT. Translated: CASSQRGQGANQPQHF.

The gene calls are TRBV2 and TRBJ1-5; the D gene is possibly TRBD1 (5 bases). Germline loops: CDR1 SNHLY, CDR2 FYNNEI. V shed 6 bases and J shed 6 bases, with 12 bases lying between them. The CDR3 totals 13 residues. The CDR3 sequence: CASSGPGPQPQHF. The CDR3 coding sequence is TGTGCCAGCAGCGGACCGGGACCTCAGCCCCAGCATTTT.

This clone has only one observation. The chain has TRBV5-1 and TRBJ2-3; 11 bases match TRBD2. Germline V gene lookup returns CDR1 SGHRS and CDR2 YFSETQ. The CDR3 runs to 15 residues. The J segment lost 1 base and the V segment lost 2 bases, leaving 0 bases of the junction unmatched. Here the CDR3 DNA reads TGCGCCAGCAGCTTTAGCGGGAGGGGCACAGATACGCAGTATTTT. It is translated as CASSFSGRGTDTQYF.

The chain carries TRBV2 and TRBJ2-7, with TRBD2 matching 8 bases. Germline V gives CDR1 SNHLY, CDR2 FYNNEI. This CDR3 spans 13 amino acids. V trimming: 4 bases; J trimming: 3 bases; junction bases outside the gene matches: 2. The CDR3 spells CASSAGGDYEQYF. CDR3 nucleotide sequence: TGTGCCAGCAGTGCCGGGGGGGACTACGAGCAGTACTTC.

The chain joins TRBV29-1 to TRBJ2-3; maybe TRBD1 (6 bases). Germline CDR1 and CDR2: SQVTM and ANQGSEA. Trimming left V 6 bases short and J 3 bases short, with 16 bases between. This CDR3 is built from 14 residues. CDR3 DNA sequence: TGCAGCGTGGTGGGGACACCGGGAACAGATACGCAGTATTTT. It yields the protein CSVVGTPGTDTQYF.

This clone is a singleton in its sample. The CDR3 here is CSPWEQMNTEAFF. CDR3 DNA sequence: TGCAGCCCGTGGGAACAGATGAACACTGAAGCTTTCTTT. This sequence joins TRBV29-1 and TRBJ1-1; D unclear. CDR1 SQVTM and CDR2 ANQGSEA come from the germline V gene. The CDR3 consists of 13 residues. Trimming left V 8 bases short and J 0 bases short, with 13 bases between.

This rearrangement joins TRBV12-5 to TRBJ2-5; the D call may be TRBD1 or TRBD2 (5 bases each). The CDR3 has 13 residues. The V gene's germline CDR1 is LGHNT and CDR2 FRNRAP. The V and J ends lost 1 base and 5 bases respectively, with 8 bases between them. The CDR3: CASGLGGRETQYF. The CDR3 DNA is TGTGCTAGTGGTTTGGGGGGACGTGAGACCCAGTACTTC. Drawing the rest from reference TRBV12-5 and TRBJ2-5, the complete variable domain is DARVTQTPRHKVTEMGQEVTMRCQPILGHNTVFWYRQTMMQGLELLAYFRNRAPLDDSGMPKDRFSAEMPDATLATLKIQPSEPRDSAVYFCASGLGGRETQYFGPGTRLLVL.